The TCR beta chain under discussion was sequenced for a study of T cells in localized non-small cell lung cancer. Study findings and constraints: The study linked higher blood T cell density to longer overall survival.

A word on this clone: What it recognizes is unknown.

Trimming removed 0 bases from V and 6 bases from J, with 6 bases in between. Germline V gene data show CDR1 as MNHNS and CDR2 as SASEGT. The CDR3 is made up of 13 amino acids. Assay: immunoSEQ multiplex PCR; the TCRdb copy retains only in-frame clones and omits some. The sample lists fewer than 2,000 clones, 22% occurring once. The sequenced sample was normal lung tissue next to the tumor, obtained before any cancer treatment. The rearrangement links TRBV6-1 to TRBJ2-1; D gene ambiguous. This receptor was obtained from a man aged 40-75 years with stage II lung adenocarcinoma. CDR3 sequence reads: CASSEAVGNEQFF. CDR3 bases: TGTGCCAGCAGTGAAGCCGTCGGCAATGAGCAGTTCTTC.